This T cell receptor beta chain was retrieved from a study of patients and donors after allogeneic stem cell transplantation. This clonotype was found a few times. TCRdb redid the calling of the RT-PCR reads with MiXCR, one entry per CDR3 protein. This sample has over 200,000 distinct CDR3 sequences, with less than 50% found just once. This TCR came from a human donor who was either an allogeneic HSCT recipient or a stem cell or donor lymphocyte infusion donor (not recorded which). It is not recorded whose cells these are; they may come from a transplant donor. The sequencing input was blood, either unsorted or a sorted T cell fraction (not recorded which).

The CDR3 is CSARDREGGNYGYTF. For the CDR3, the DNA is TGCAGTGCTAGAGATCGCGAGGGGGGAAACTATGGCTACACCTTC. The chain joins TRBV20-1 to TRBJ1-2, with D tentatively TRBD1 (6 bases). V was trimmed by 0 bases and J by 2 bases, leaving 13 bases between them. Germline lookup yields CDR1 DFQATT and CDR2 SNEGSKA (reference sequence). This CDR3 is built from 15 residues.